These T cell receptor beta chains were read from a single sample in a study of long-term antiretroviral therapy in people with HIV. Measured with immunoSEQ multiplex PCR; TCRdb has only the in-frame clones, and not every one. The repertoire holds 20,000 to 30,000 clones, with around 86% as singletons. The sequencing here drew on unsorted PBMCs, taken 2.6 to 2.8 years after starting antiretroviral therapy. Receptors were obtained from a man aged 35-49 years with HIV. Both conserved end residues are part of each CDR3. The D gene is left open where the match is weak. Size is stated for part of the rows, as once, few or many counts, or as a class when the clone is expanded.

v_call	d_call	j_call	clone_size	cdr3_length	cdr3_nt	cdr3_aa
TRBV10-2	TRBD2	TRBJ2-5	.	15	TGCGCCAGCAGTTGGGACTACCCGTACCAAGAGACCCAGTACTTC	CASSWDYPYQETQYF
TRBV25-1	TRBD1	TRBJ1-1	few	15	TGTGCCAGCAGTACTCGACAGGGTAGTTTCCCTGAAGCTTTCTTT	CASSTRQGSFPEAFF
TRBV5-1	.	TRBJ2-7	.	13	TGCGCCAGCAGCTTGGAACAGGGAGACGAGCAGTACTTC	CASSLEQGDEQYF
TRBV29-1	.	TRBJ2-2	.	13	TGCAGCCCCCGGGACGTGAACACCGGGGAGCTGTTTTTT	CSPRDVNTGELFF
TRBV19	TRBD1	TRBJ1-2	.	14	TGTGCCAGTAGTATAAATGGACAGGTGGGAGGCTACACCTTC	CASSINGQVGGYTF
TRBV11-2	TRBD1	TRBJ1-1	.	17	TGTGCCAGCAGTACATATCCCGGGACAGGAGAATGGACTGAAGCTTTCTTT	CASSTYPGTGEWTEAFF
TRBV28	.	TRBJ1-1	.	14	TGTGCCAGCAGCCCACAAGAAGCAAACACTGAAGCTTTCTTT	CASSPQEANTEAFF
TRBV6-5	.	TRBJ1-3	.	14	TGTGCCAGCAGTTTGACTCAAACGGGGAACACCATATATTTT	CASSLTQTGNTIYF
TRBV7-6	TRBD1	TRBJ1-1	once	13	TGTGCCAGCGGACAGGGGGAGGCCACTGAAGCTTTCTTT	CASGQGEATEAFF
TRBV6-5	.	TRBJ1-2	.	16	TGTGCCAGCAGTTACTCCCAGGGGCGAGCTAACTATGGCTACACCTTC	CASSYSQGRANYGYTF
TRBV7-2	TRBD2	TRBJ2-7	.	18	TGTGCCAGCAGCTCCCTCTCCACTTGGACTAGCGGGATGAACGAGCAGTACTTC	CASSSLSTWTSGMNEQYF
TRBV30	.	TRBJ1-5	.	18	TGTGCCTGGAGTCCTCGGGCAGTCCGCAGGAATAGCAATCAGCCCCAGCATTTT	CAWSPRAVRRNSNQPQHF
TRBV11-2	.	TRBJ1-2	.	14	TGTGCCAGCAGCTTATTGCCCGGTAACTATGGCTACACCTTC	CASSLLPGNYGYTF
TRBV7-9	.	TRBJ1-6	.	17	TGTGCCAGCAGCTTAGAATCTCTAAAAGCCTATAATTCACCCCTCCACTTT	CASSLESLKAYNSPLHF
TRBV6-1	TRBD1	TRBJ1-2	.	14	TGTGCCAGCGGGTCCGGGACAGGGAACTATGGCTACACCTTC	CASGSGTGNYGYTF
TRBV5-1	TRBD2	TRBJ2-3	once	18	TGCGCCAGCAGCTTGAAGCTAGCGGGGGGCCCTAGCACAGATACGCAGTATTTT	CASSLKLAGGPSTDTQYF
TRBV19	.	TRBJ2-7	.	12	TGTGCCAGTAGTATCCGGGGTGGCGAGCAGTACTTC	CASSIRGGEQYF
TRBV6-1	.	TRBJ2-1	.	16	TGTGCCAGCAGTGAAGCACCCTTGAGGCCTCGGAATGAGCAGTTCTTC	CASSEAPLRPRNEQFF
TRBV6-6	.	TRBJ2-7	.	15	TGTGCCAGCAGAAAATGGGCAGGGAGCTCCTACGAGCAGTACTTC	CASRKWAGSSYEQYF
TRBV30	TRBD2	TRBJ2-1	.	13	TGTGCCTGTAGACTAGCGGGAGGCCCTGAGCAGTTCTTC	CACRLAGGPEQFF
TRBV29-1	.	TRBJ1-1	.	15	TGCAGCGCCGTCAATCAGGCAGTTTGGACGGCTGAAGCTTTCTTT	CSAVNQAVWTAEAFF
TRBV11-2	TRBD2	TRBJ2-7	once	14	TGTGCCAGCGCCCCCCGGGGGGGTTCCTACGAGCAGTACTTC	CASAPRGGSYEQYF
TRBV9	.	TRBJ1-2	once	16	TGTGCCAGCAGCACCTTAAGTGTGGTCTGGGGGTATGGCTACACCTTC	CASSTLSVVWGYGYTF
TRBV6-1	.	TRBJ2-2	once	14	TGTGCCAGCATATTTTCCCAAAACACCGGGGAGCTGTTTTTT	CASIFSQNTGELFF
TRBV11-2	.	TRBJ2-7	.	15	TGTGCCAGCAGCTCCACGGGGAGCCTCCCCTACGAGCAGTACTTC	CASSSTGSLPYEQYF
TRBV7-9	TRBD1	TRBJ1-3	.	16	TGTGCCAGCAGCTTAGCTCCGGGACAGGTTGGAAACACCATATATTTT	CASSLAPGQVGNTIYF
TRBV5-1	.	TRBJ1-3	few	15	TGCGCCAGCAGCCGCGTCGCAGGCTCTGGAAACACCATATATTTT	CASSRVAGSGNTIYF
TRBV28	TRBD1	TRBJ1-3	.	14	TGTGCCAGTGGATCCCAACAGGGGGCTGACACCATATATTTT	CASGSQQGADTIYF
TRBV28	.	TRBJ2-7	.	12	TGTGCCAGCAGTCTTACAGACTACGAGCAGTACTTC	CASSLTDYEQYF
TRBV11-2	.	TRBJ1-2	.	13	TGTGCCAGCAGCTTGGACAGCCGTTATGGCTACACCTTC	CASSLDSRYGYTF
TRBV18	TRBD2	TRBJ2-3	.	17	TGTGCCAGCTCACCCCGCTCTGGAGCGGGAGCGTGGGATACGCAGTATTTT	CASSPRSGAGAWDTQYF
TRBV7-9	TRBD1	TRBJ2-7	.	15	TGTGCCAGCAGCCTCGGGGACAGGGCCTCTGGGGAGCAGTACTTC	CASSLGDRASGEQYF
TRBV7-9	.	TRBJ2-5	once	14	TGTGCCAGCAGCTTAATTAGTGGGCAAGAGACCCAGTACTTC	CASSLISGQETQYF
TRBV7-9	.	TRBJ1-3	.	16	TGTGCCAGCAGCTACCGACAGCGAAGCTCTGGAAACACCATATATTTT	CASSYRQRSSGNTIYF
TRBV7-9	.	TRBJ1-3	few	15	TGTGCCAGCAGCTTAGGGGGTCCATCTGGAAACACCATATATTTT	CASSLGGPSGNTIYF
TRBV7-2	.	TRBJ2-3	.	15	TGTGCCAGCAGCTTAGACCGGGGAATCACAGATACGCAGTATTTT	CASSLDRGITDTQYF
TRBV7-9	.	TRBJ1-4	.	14	TGTGCCAGCAGCCGCGCCGGGGGTGGAGAAAAACTGTTTTTT	CASSRAGGGEKLFF
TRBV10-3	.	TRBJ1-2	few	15	TGTGCCATCAGTGAGTCGGGGGATGAGGGGTATGGCTACACCTTC	CAISESGDEGYGYTF
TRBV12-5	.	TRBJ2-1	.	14	TGTGCTAGTGGCCGGTCGGGACTCTCGTATGAGCAGTTCTTC	CASGRSGLSYEQFF
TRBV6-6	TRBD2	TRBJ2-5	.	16	TGTGCCAGCAGCTCCCGGGCGGATGGGGGGGGTGAGACCCAGTACTTC	CASSSRADGGGETQYF
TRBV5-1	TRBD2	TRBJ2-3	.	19	TGCGCCAGCAGAAACCAGCCGGGACTAGCGGGGACTAGCACAGATACGCAGTATTTT	CASRNQPGLAGTSTDTQYF
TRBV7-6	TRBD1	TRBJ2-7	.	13	TGTGCCGTAACAGGGGGACTCTCCTACGAGCAGTACTTC	CAVTGGLSYEQYF
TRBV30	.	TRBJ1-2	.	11	TGTGCCTGGAGTCGACCAGGTGGCTACACCTTC	CAWSRPGGYTF
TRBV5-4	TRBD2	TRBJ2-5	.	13	TGTGCCAGCAGCAAAGCGGGAAGAGAGACCCAGTACTTC	CASSKAGRETQYF
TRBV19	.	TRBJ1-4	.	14	TGTGCCAGTAGGAGGGCAACAACTAATGAAAAACTGTTTTTT	CASRRATTNEKLFF
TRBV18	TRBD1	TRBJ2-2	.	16	TGTGCCAGCTCATCGGGACAGGGGAGGGTCGCCGGGGAGCTGTTTTTT	CASSSGQGRVAGELFF
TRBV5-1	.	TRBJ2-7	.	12	TGCGCCAGCCGCATCTTAAATGAACAGTGGCTCTTC	CASRILNEQWLF
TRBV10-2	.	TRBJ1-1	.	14	TGCGCCAGCAGTGAGGAAGGGGGGAACACTGAAGCTTTCTTT	CASSEEGGNTEAFF